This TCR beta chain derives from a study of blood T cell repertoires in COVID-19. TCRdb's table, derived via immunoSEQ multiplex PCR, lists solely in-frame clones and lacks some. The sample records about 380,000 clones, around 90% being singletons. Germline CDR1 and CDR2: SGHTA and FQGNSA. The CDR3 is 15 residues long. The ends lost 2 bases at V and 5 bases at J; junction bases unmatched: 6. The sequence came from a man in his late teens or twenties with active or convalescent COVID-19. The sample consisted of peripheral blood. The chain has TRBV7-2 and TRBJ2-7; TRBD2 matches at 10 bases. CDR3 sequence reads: CASSLFSGRTNEQYF. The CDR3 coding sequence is TGTGCCAGCAGCTTATTTAGCGGGAGGACTAACGAGCAGTACTTC. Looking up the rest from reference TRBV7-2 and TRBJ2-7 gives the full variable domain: GAGVSQSPSNKVTEKGKDVELRCDPISGHTALYWYRQSLGQGLEFLIYFQGNSAPDKSGLPSDRFSAERTGGSVSTLTIQRTQQEDSAVYLCASSLFSGRTNEQYFGPGTRLTVT.